Listed here is a single TCR beta chain. This clonotype has a handful of counts. Its antigen has not been determined. The record has no base qualities; no much larger clone is one base away. This record comes from a study of CD8+CD57+ T cells in acquired aplastic anemia (dated by TCRdb to about 2018). Regarding the research as a whole: A mean of roughly 3.2 ug of DNA, ranging from about 0.17 to 30 ug, was extracted from sorted CD4+ and CD8+ cells. A CD8+CD57+ expansion meant a frequency higher than the mean frequency seen in healthy subjects. On the study overall, not on this receptor specifically: Patients and healthy controls showed no significant difference in CD8+ Simpson's diversity (P=0.060). Around 30 CD8+ CDR3 sequences were shared between patients and controls but appeared highly expressed in patients and within their immunodominant clones.

V lost 0 bases and J lost 5 bases; the stretch between them is 17 bases long. Reading from cysteine to phenylalanine, the CDR3 counts 15 amino acids. The DNA shown is the 45-base CDR3, in frame from base 1. CDR1 and CDR2 are read off the germline V gene (reference sequence) as DFQATT and SNEGSKA. TCR beta VDJ combination and CDR3 sequence profiling used genomic DNA as the template. An Illumina HiSeq 2000 was used for TCR repertoire sequencing. In the original analysis: TRBV/TRBJ rearrangement plots, CDR3 size and DJ length profiles, and Simpson's diversity index were used to evaluate the repertoires. The most abundant DNA sequence in the deep sequencing data was defined as the immunodominant clone. CDR3 amino acid sequences were screened for sharing across subjects and compared with published repertoires and the VDJdb database. TCRdb ran its own pipeline on the public reads, namely fastp trimming at Q25 and MiXCR clone calling, and kept in-frame beta chains. Each record represents a unique CDR3 protein, reported with the most common genes and DNA among its rows. These V and J calls rely on TCRdb rather than the paper's analysis. The sample table shows some 150,000 distinct CDR3 sequences, and roughly two thirds are seen once. The ten largest clones take up approximately 42% of the sample.

Expansion of CD8+CD57+ cells had been shown by flow cytometry in the patients chosen for sequencing. All patients had severe acquired aplastic anemia diagnosed by International Study of Aplastic Anemia and Agranulocytosis and Camitta criteria. At the time blood was sampled, none of the patients had received any therapy. In this study, sorted CD4+ and CD8+ T cells from the blood of healthy subjects and of severe aplastic anemia patients had their TCR repertoires deep-sequenced. In the USA, patient enrollment took place under clinicaltrials.gov protocols 00001620, 01623167, 00001397, 00071045, 00081523 and 00961064. Ficoll-Paque density gradient centrifugation was used to isolate peripheral blood mononuclear cells. Before DNA was extracted, CD4+ and CD8+ T cells were sorted using either FACS or magnetic beads.

The chain was built from TRBV20-1 and TRBJ2-7; no confident D gene assignment can be made. The sample was sorted CD4+, CD8+, or CD8+CD57+ T cells (not recorded which) from PBMCs. The receptor's source is a human donor with aplastic anemia. The DNA reads TGCAGTGCTAGAGATGCAGGACCCACCCCCGACGAGCAGTACTTC. Its product reads: CSARDAGPTPDEQYF.